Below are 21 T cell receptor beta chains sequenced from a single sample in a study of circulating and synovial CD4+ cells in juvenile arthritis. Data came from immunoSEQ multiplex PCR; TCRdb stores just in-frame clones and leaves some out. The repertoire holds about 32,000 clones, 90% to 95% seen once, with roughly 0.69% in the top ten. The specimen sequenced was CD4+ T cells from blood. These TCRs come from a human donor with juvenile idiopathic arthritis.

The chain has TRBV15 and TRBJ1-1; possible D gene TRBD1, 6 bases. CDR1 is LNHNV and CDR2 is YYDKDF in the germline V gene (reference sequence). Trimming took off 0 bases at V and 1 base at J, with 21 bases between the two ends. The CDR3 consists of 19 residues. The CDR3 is CATSRDFGWDTQENTEAFF. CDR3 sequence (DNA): TGTGCCACCAGCAGAGATTTCGGTTGGGACACCCAGGAGAACACTGAAGCTTTCTTT.

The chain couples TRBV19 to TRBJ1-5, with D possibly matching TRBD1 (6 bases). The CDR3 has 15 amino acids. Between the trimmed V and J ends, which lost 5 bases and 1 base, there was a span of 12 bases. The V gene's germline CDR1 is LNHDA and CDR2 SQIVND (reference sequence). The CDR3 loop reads CASSYSGTSNQPQHF. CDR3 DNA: TGTGCCAGTAGTTACAGTGGGACAAGCAATCAGCCCCAGCATTTT.

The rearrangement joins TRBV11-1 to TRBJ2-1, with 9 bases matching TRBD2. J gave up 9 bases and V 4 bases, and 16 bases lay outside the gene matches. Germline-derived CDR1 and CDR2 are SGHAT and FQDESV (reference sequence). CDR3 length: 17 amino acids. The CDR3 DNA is TGTGCCAGCAGCTCCCCGGGTAGCGGGGGTTGGGCGAGTGAGCAGTTCTTC. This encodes CASSSPGSGGWASEQFF.

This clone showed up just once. CDR3 loop: CASSLMVQGRNEQYF. The CDR3, as DNA: TGTGCCAGCAGCTTAATGGTCCAGGGTAGGAACGAGCAGTACTTC. This chain connects TRBV7-9 to TRBJ2-7; possible D gene TRBD1, 5 bases. V was pared by 2 bases and J by 5 bases, with 16 bases between. The V gene's germline CDR1 is SEHNR and CDR2 FQNEAQ (reference sequence). CDR3 length: 15 amino acids.

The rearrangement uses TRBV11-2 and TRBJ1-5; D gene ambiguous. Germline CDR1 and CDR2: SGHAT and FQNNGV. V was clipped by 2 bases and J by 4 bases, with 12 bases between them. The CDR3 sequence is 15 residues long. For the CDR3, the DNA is TGTGCCAGCAGCTTATCCCGGGGAACAAATCAGCCCCAGCATTTT. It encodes CASSLSRGTNQPQHF.

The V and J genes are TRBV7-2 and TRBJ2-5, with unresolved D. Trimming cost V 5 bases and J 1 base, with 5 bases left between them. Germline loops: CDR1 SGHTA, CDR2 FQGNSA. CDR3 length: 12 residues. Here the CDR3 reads CASSHPQETQYF. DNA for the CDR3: TGTGCCAGCAGCCATCCCCAAGAGACCCAGTACTTC.

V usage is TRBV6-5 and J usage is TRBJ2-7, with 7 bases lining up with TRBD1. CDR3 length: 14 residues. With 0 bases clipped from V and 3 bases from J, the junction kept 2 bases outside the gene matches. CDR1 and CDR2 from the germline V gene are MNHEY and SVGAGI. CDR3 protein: CASSYSAGGYEQYF. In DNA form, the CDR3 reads TGTGCCAGCAGTTACTCGGCAGGGGGCTACGAGCAGTACTTC.

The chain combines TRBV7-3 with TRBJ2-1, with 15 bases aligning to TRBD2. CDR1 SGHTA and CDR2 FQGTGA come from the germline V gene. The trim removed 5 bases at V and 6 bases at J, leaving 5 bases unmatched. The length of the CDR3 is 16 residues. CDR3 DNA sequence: TGTGCCAGCAGCAGAGGGACTAGCGGGAGGACCAATGAGCAGTTCTTC. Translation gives CASSRGTSGRTNEQFF.

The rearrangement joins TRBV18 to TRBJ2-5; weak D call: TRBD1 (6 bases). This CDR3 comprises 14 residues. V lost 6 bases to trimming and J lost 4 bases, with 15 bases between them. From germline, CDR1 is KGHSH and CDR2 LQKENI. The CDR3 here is CASSPGQSGETQYF. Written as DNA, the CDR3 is TGTGCCAGCTCTCCGGGACAATCCGGAGAGACCCAGTACTTC.

The CDR3 loop is CASSTGGQPNTEAFF. CDR3 bases: TGTGCCAGTAGTACAGGGGGACAACCGAACACTGAAGCTTTCTTT. The J gene is TRBJ1-1, the V gene TRBV19; 7 bases fit TRBD1. Looked up from germline, CDR1 is LNHDA and CDR2 is SQIVND (reference sequence). The CDR3 is 15 amino acids. V was pared by 4 bases and J by 1 base, with 6 bases of the junction left unmatched.

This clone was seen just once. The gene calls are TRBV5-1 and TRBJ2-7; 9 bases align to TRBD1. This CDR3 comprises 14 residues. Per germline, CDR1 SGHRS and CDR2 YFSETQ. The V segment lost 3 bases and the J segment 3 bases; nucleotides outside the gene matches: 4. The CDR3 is CASSSGQGRYEQYF. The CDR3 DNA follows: TGCGCCAGCAGCTCCGGACAGGGGCGCTACGAGCAGTACTTC.

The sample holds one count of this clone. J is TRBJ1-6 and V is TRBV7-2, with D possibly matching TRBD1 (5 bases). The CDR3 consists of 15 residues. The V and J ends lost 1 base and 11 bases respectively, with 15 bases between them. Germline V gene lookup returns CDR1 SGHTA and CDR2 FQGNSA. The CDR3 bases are TGTGCCAGCAGCTTAGAGAGGACACTGGCTGCACCCCTCCACTTT. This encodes CASSLERTLAAPLHF. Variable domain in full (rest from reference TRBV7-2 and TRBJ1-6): GAGVSQSPSNKVTEKGKDVELRCDPISGHTALYWYRQSLGQGLEFLIYFQGNSAPDKSGLPSDRFSAERTGGSVSTLTIQRTQQEDSAVYLCASSLERTLAAPLHFGNGTRLTVT.

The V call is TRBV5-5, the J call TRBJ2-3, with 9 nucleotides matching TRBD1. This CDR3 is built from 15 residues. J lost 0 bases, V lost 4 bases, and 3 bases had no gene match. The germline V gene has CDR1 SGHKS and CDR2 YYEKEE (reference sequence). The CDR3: CASSTGTGSTDTQYF. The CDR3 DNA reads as TGTGCCAGCAGCACCGGGACAGGGAGCACAGATACGCAGTATTTT.

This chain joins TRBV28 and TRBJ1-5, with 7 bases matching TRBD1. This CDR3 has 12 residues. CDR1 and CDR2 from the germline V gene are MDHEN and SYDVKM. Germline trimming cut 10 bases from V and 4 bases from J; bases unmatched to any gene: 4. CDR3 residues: CAITTGNQPQHF. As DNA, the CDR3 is TGTGCCATCACGACAGGGAATCAGCCCCAGCATTTT.

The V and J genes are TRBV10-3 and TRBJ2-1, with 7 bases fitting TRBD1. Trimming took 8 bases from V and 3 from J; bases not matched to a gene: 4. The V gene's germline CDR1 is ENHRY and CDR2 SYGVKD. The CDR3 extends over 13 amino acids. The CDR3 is CAIAAGGYNEQFF. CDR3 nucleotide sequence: TGTGCCATCGCGGCAGGGGGCTACAATGAGCAGTTCTTC.

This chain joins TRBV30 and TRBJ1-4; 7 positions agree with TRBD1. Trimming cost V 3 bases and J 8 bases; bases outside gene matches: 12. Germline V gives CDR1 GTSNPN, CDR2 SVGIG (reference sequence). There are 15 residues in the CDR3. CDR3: CAWSRGGTVGEKLFF. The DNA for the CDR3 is TGTGCCTGGAGCAGAGGGGGGACAGTAGGCGAAAAACTGTTTTTT.

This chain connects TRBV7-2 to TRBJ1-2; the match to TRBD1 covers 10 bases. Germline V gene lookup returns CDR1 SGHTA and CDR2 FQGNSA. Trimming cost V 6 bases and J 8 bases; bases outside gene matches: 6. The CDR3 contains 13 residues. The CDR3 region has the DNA TGTGCCAGCAGTACGACAGGGGGCGCGGGCTACACCTTC. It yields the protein CASSTTGGAGYTF.

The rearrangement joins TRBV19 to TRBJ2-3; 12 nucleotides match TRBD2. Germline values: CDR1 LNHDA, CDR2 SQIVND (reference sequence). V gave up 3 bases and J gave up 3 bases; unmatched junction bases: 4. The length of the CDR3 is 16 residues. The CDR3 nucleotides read TGTGCCAGTAGTATCGGGCTAGCGGGAGGGACAGATACGCAGTATTTT. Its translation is CASSIGLAGGTDTQYF.

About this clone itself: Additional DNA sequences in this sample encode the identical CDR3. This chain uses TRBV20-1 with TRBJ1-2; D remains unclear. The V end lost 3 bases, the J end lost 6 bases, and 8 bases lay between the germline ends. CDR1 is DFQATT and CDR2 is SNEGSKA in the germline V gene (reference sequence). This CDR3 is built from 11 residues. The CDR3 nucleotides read TGCAGTGCTAGTAGTGGGCATGGCTACACCTTC. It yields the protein CSASSGHGYTF.

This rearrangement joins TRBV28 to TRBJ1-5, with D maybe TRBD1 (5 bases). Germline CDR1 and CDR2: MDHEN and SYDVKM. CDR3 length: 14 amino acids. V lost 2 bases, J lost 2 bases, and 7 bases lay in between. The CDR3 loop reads CASSLVRGNQPQHF. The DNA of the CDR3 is TGTGCCAGCAGTTTAGTCAGGGGCAATCAGCCCCAGCATTTT.

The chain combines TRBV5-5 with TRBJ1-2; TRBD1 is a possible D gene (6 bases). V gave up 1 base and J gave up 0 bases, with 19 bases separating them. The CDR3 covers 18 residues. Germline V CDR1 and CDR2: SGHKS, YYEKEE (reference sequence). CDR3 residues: CASSLFSAGATANYGYTF. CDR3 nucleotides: TGTGCCAGCAGCTTGTTTAGTGCAGGGGCCACCGCTAACTATGGCTACACCTTC. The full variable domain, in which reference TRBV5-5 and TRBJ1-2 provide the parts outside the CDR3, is DAGVTQSPTHLIKTRGQQVTLRCSPISGHKSVSWYQQVLGQGPQFIFQYYEKEERGRGNFPDRFSARQFPNYSSELNVNALLLGDSALYLCASSLFSAGATANYGYTFGSGTRLTVV.